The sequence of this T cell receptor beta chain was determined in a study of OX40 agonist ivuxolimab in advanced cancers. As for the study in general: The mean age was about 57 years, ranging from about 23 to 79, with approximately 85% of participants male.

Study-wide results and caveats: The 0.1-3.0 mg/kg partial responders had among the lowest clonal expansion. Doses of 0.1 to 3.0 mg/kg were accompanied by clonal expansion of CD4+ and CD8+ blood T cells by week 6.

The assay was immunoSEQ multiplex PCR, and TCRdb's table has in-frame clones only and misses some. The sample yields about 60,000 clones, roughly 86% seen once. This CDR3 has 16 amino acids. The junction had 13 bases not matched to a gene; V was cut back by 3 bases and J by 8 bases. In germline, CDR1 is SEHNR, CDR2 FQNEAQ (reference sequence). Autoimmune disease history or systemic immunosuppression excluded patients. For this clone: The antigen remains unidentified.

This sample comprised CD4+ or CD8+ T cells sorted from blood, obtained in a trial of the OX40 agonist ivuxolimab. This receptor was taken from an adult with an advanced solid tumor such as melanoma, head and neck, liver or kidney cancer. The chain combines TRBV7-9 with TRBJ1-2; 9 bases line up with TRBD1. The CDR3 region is CASSFWDRAPVKGYTF. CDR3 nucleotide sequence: TGTGCCAGCAGCTTTTGGGACAGGGCCCCCGTGAAAGGCTACACCTTC.